The clone carrying this T cell receptor beta chain has a handful of counts. A sample-barcoded 5' primer and a J-beta primer mix were used in a second PCR of roughly 7 to 11 cycles. TCRdb itself ran the 5' RACE reads through MiXCR, one entry per CDR3 protein. Among 1.4 million to 1.5 million distinct CDR3 sequences listed, around two fifths were seen once. After removal of 2 bases from V and 4 bases from J, the junction contained 7 bases not matched to a gene. This CDR3 spans 16 amino acids. Germline V lookup: CDR1 MNHEY, CDR2 SMNVEV (reference sequence). The data were taken from a study of blood T cells in healthy people across ages.

J is TRBJ2-5 and V is TRBV27, with 10 bases fitting TRBD2. Sequenced sample: blood. This sequence originates from a woman in her late teens or twenties in good health. The CDR3 region has the DNA TGTGCCAGCAGTTTAGGCACTAGCGGGAATTCAGAGACCCAGTACTTC. It codes for CASSLGTSGNSETQYF.